This is a list of T cell receptor beta chains from one sample in a study of blood T cell repertoires in COVID-19. The table came from immunoSEQ multiplex PCR; TCRdb's copy has only in-frame clones and leaves some out. The sample has some 47,000 clones, 84% seen once. The specimen sequenced was peripheral blood. The receptors derive from a human donor in a cohort sampled during active COVID-19. The CDR3 runs from the conserved cysteine through the conserved F or W. The order of the fields is CDR3 length, D gene, J gene, V gene, clone size, CDR3 protein, CDR3 DNA. D genes are given only for firm matches. Not every row has a clone size; where given, it reads once, few, many or a size class.

length: 17
D: NA
J: TRBJ1-5
V: TRBV19
size: NA
CDR3: CASSTRGSARNNQPQHF
DNA: TGTGCCAGTAGTACCCGGGGATCAGCGAGGAACAATCAGCCCCAGCATTTT

length: 14
D: NA
J: TRBJ2-3
V: TRBV2
size: NA
CDR3: CASSQDTSTDTQYF
DNA: TGTGCCAGCAGTCAGGACACCAGCACAGATACGCAGTATTTT

length: 13
D: TRBD2
J: TRBJ2-1
V: TRBV7-7
size: NA
CDR3: CASGLAGGYEQFF
DNA: TGTGCTAGTGGACTAGCGGGGGGGTATGAGCAGTTCTTC

length: 14
D: NA
J: TRBJ1-2
V: TRBV5-1
size: NA
CDR3: CASSLDAAAYGYTF
DNA: TGCGCCAGCAGCTTGGACGCGGCAGCCTATGGCTACACCTTC

length: 15
D: TRBD1
J: TRBJ1-1
V: TRBV5-8
size: NA
CDR3: CASSEQGALFTEAFF
DNA: TGTGCCAGCAGCGAACAGGGGGCTCTTTTCACTGAAGCTTTCTTT

length: 16
D: TRBD1
J: TRBJ2-1
V: TRBV5-4
size: NA
CDR3: CASSLEPGQVDNEQFF
DNA: TGTGCCAGCAGCTTGGAACCTGGACAGGTCGACAATGAGCAGTTCTTC

length: 14
D: NA
J: TRBJ1-1
V: TRBV18
size: NA
CDR3: CASSPGQQNTEAFF
DNA: TGTGCCAGCTCACCGGGGCAGCAGAACACTGAAGCTTTCTTT

length: 17
D: NA
J: TRBJ2-3
V: TRBV24-1
size: NA
CDR3: CATSARPAGGLADTQYF
DNA: TGTGCCACCAGTGCCCGCCCGGCAGGAGGGTTGGCAGATACGCAGTATTTT

length: 14
D: NA
J: TRBJ2-2
V: TRBV11-2
size: NA
CDR3: CASSSQGNTGELFF
DNA: TGTGCCAGCAGCTCACAGGGGAACACCGGGGAGCTGTTTTTT

length: 12
D: NA
J: TRBJ2-7
V: TRBV2
size: once
CDR3: CASSLATYEQYF
DNA: TGTGCCAGCAGTCTAGCTACCTACGAGCAGTACTTC

length: 13
D: NA
J: TRBJ2-7
V: TRBV2
size: NA
CDR3: CASRQVLTYEQYF
DNA: TGTGCCAGCAGACAGGTCCTAACCTACGAGCAGTACTTC

length: 14
D: TRBD2
J: TRBJ2-1
V: TRBV11-1
size: NA
CDR3: CASSPSGTYNEQFF
DNA: TGTGCCAGCAGCCCTAGCGGGACCTACAATGAGCAGTTCTTC

length: 14
D: TRBD1
J: TRBJ1-2
V: TRBV5-1
size: once
CDR3: CASSLDRGRGGYTF
DNA: TGCGCCAGCAGCTTGGACAGGGGGCGCGGCGGCTACACCTTC

length: 15
D: TRBD1
J: TRBJ2-7
V: TRBV6-6
size: NA
CDR3: CASSYSRGTGDEQYF
DNA: TGTGCCAGCAGTTACTCGAGGGGGACAGGGGACGAGCAGTACTTC

length: 13
D: NA
J: TRBJ1-6
V: TRBV11-2
size: NA
CDR3: CASARVSDSPLHF
DNA: TGTGCCAGCGCCAGGGTGTCTGATTCACCCCTCCACTTT

length: 17
D: TRBD1
J: TRBJ2-2
V: TRBV7-9
size: NA
CDR3: CASSTNSGTVNTGELFF
DNA: TGTGCCAGCAGTACTAATTCCGGGACAGTAAACACCGGGGAGCTGTTTTTT

length: 14
D: TRBD1
J: TRBJ2-7
V: TRBV18
size: NA
CDR3: CASSAGTVSYEQYF
DNA: TGTGCCAGCTCAGCCGGGACAGTCTCCTACGAGCAGTACTTC

length: 13
D: NA
J: TRBJ1-5
V: TRBV12-3/TRBV12-4
size: once
CDR3: CASSPLTNQPQHF
DNA: TGTGCCAGCAGTCCCTTGACAAATCAGCCCCAGCATTTT

length: 16
D: NA
J: TRBJ2-3
V: TRBV27
size: NA
CDR3: CASSLRSGFGTDTQYF
DNA: TGTGCCAGCAGTTTACGGTCAGGGTTCGGCACAGATACGCAGTATTTT

length: 16
D: NA
J: TRBJ2-7
V: TRBV10-1
size: once
CDR3: CASYRQPGKSSYEQYF
DNA: TGCGCCAGTTACCGACAACCGGGGAAGAGCTCCTACGAGCAGTACTTC

length: 14
D: NA
J: TRBJ1-4
V: TRBV19
size: NA
CDR3: CASSIAGLNEKLFF
DNA: TGTGCCAGTAGTATTGCGGGTCTAAATGAAAAACTGTTTTTT

length: 15
D: TRBD1
J: TRBJ1-1
V: TRBV6-5
size: NA
CDR3: CASSSRTGKNTEAFF
DNA: TGTGCCAGCAGTTCCCGGACAGGGAAAAACACTGAAGCTTTCTTT

length: 15
D: TRBD2
J: TRBJ2-7
V: TRBV7-9
size: NA
CDR3: CASSFFVGGTYEQYF
DNA: TGTGCCAGCAGCTTTTTTGTGGGGGGGACCTACGAGCAGTACTTC

length: 14
D: TRBD2
J: TRBJ2-1
V: TRBV9
size: NA
CDR3: CASSVNGGYNEQFF
DNA: TGTGCCAGCAGCGTAAACGGGGGGTACAATGAGCAGTTCTTC

length: 12
D: TRBD2
J: TRBJ2-1
V: TRBV29-1
size: NA
CDR3: CSVVGGGPEQFF
DNA: TGCAGCGTTGTTGGGGGGGGTCCTGAGCAGTTCTTC

length: 14
D: NA
J: TRBJ2-1
V: TRBV7-9
size: once
CDR3: CASSNLTDYNEQFF
DNA: TGTGCCAGCAGCAACCTGACAGACTACAATGAGCAGTTCTTC

length: 15
D: NA
J: TRBJ1-1
V: TRBV18
size: NA
CDR3: CASSRSTQGTTEAFF
DNA: TGTGCCAGCTCAAGAAGCACACAGGGAACCACTGAAGCTTTCTTT

length: 15
D: NA
J: TRBJ2-1
V: TRBV7-3
size: few
CDR3: CASSPVPGGHNEQFF
DNA: TGTGCCAGCAGCCCCGTACCGGGGGGCCATAATGAGCAGTTCTTC

length: 15
D: TRBD2
J: TRBJ2-2
V: TRBV2
size: NA
CDR3: CASRSGLAGTGELFF
DNA: TGTGCCAGCAGATCCGGACTAGCTGGCACCGGGGAGCTGTTTTTT

length: 13
D: NA
J: TRBJ2-2
V: TRBV11-1
size: NA
CDR3: CASSFLYAGELFF
DNA: TGTGCCAGCAGCTTCCTCTACGCCGGGGAGCTGTTTTTT

length: 18
D: TRBD1
J: TRBJ2-6
V: TRBV5-5
size: NA
CDR3: CASSFSGTGSSGANVLTF
DNA: TGTGCCAGCAGCTTTTCCGGGACAGGGTCTTCTGGGGCCAACGTCCTGACTTTC

length: 14
D: TRBD2
J: TRBJ2-7
V: TRBV27
size: NA
CDR3: CASGTAGGYYEQYF
DNA: TGTGCCAGCGGGACAGCGGGGGGATACTACGAGCAGTACTTC